This paragraph reports one T cell receptor beta chain. Antigen unknown. This sample is drawn from a study of cytomegalovirus exposure and HLA in healthy donors. The study, taken as a whole, reports: The classifier reportedly diagnosed cytomegalovirus status with high sensitivity and specificity. Common viral pathogens seemed, in a later analysis, to connect with several of the most significant clusters. Presence/absence analyses treated sequencing depth as roughly uniform across donors. Follow-up analysis found HLA locus-dependent TCR association rates, highest for DRB1 and lowest for HLA-C.

Germline V lookup: CDR1 LGHNA, CDR2 YNFKEQ. The CDR3 consists of 16 residues. V gave up 0 bases and J gave up 8 bases; unmatched junction bases: 9. The primer mix had 60 Vbeta and 13 Jbeta primers. Profiling relied on immunoSEQ multiplex PCR, and the TCRdb table lists in-frame clones only, not all of them. This repertoire includes around 100,000 clones. This chain connects TRBV4-2 to TRBJ2-3; 9 nucleotides agree with TRBD2. What was sequenced was PBMCs. The receptor was isolated from a man in his forties in good health and CMV-seropositive. DNA of the CDR3: TGTGCCAGCAGCCAAGATCTCAGAGCGGGAGGAGGTACGCAGTATTTT. This sequence encodes CASSQDLRAGGGTQYF.